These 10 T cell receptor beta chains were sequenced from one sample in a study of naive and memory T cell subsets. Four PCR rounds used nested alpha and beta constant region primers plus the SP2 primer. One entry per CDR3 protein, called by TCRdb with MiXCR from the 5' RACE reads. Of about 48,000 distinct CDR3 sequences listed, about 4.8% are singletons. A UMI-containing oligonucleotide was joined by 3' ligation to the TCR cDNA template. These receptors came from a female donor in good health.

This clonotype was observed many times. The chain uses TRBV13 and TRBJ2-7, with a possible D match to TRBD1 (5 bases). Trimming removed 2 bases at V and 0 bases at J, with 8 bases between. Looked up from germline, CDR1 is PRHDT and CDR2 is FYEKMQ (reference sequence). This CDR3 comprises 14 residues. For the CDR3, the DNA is TGTGCCAGCAGCTTAAGACAGACCTCCTACGAGCAGTACTTC. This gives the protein CASSLRQTSYEQYF. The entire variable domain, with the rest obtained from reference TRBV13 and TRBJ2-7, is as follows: AAGVIQSPRHLIKEKRETATLKCYPIPRHDTVYWYQQGPGQDPQFLISFYEKMQSDKGSIPDRFSAQQFSDYHSELNMSSLELGDSALYFCASSLRQTSYEQYFGPGTRLTVT.

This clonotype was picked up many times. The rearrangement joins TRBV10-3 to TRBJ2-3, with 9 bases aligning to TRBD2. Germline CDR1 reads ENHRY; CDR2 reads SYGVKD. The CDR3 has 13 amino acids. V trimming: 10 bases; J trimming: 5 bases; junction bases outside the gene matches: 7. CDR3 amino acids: CATIAGVRDTQYF. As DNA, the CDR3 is TGTGCCACGATAGCGGGAGTTCGAGATACGCAGTATTTT.

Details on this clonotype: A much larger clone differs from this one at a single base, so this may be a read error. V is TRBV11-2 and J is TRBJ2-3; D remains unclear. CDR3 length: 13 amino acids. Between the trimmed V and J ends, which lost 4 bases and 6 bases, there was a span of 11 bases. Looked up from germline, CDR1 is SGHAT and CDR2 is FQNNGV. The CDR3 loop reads CASSSGCEDTQYF. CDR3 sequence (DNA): TGTGCCAGCAGCTCGGGTTGCGAGGATACGCAGTATTTT.

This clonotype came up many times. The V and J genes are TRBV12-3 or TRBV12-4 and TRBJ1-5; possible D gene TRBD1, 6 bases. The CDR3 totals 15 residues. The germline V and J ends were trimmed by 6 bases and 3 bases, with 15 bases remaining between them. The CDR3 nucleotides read TGTGCCAGCAGCGTAGGACAGTTCGACAATCAGCCCCAGCATTTT. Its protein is CASSVGQFDNQPQHF.

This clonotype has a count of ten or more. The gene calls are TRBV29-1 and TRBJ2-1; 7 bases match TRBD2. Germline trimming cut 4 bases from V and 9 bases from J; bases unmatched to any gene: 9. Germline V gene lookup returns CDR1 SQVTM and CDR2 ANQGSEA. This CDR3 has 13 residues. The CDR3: CSVVSGTLLEQFF. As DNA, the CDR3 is TGCAGCGTTGTAAGCGGGACGCTTCTTGAGCAGTTCTTC.

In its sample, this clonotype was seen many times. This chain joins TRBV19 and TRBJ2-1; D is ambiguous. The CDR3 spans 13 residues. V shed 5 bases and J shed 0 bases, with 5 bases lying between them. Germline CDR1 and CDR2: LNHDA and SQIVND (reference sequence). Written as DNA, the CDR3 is TGTGCCAGTAGTCTCTACTCCTACAATGAGCAGTTCTTC. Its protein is CASSLYSYNEQFF.

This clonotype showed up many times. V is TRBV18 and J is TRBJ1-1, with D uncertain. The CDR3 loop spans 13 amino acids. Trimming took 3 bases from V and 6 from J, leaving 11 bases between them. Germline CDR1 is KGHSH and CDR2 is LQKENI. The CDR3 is CASSPLQSSEAFF. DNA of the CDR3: TGTGCCAGCTCACCGTTACAGTCGTCTGAAGCTTTCTTT.

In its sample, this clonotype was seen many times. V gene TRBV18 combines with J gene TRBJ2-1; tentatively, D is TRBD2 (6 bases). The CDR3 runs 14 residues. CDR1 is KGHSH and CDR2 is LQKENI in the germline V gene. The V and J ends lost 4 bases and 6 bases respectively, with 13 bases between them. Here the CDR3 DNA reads TGTGCCAGCTCACTAGCGGCTAGTCGCAATGAGCAGTTCTTC. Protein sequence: CASSLAASRNEQFF.

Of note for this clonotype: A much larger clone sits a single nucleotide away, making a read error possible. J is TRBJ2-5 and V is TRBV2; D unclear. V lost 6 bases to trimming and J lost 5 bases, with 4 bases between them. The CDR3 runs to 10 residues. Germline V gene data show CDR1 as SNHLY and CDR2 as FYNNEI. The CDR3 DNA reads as TGTGCCAGCAGCGTGGAGACCCAGTACTTC. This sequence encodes CASSVETQYF.

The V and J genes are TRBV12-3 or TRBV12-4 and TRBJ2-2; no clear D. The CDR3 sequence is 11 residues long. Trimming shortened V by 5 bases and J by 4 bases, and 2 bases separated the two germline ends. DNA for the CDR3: TGTGCCAGCAGTGGCACCGGGGAGCTGTTTTTT. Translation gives CASSGTGELFF.